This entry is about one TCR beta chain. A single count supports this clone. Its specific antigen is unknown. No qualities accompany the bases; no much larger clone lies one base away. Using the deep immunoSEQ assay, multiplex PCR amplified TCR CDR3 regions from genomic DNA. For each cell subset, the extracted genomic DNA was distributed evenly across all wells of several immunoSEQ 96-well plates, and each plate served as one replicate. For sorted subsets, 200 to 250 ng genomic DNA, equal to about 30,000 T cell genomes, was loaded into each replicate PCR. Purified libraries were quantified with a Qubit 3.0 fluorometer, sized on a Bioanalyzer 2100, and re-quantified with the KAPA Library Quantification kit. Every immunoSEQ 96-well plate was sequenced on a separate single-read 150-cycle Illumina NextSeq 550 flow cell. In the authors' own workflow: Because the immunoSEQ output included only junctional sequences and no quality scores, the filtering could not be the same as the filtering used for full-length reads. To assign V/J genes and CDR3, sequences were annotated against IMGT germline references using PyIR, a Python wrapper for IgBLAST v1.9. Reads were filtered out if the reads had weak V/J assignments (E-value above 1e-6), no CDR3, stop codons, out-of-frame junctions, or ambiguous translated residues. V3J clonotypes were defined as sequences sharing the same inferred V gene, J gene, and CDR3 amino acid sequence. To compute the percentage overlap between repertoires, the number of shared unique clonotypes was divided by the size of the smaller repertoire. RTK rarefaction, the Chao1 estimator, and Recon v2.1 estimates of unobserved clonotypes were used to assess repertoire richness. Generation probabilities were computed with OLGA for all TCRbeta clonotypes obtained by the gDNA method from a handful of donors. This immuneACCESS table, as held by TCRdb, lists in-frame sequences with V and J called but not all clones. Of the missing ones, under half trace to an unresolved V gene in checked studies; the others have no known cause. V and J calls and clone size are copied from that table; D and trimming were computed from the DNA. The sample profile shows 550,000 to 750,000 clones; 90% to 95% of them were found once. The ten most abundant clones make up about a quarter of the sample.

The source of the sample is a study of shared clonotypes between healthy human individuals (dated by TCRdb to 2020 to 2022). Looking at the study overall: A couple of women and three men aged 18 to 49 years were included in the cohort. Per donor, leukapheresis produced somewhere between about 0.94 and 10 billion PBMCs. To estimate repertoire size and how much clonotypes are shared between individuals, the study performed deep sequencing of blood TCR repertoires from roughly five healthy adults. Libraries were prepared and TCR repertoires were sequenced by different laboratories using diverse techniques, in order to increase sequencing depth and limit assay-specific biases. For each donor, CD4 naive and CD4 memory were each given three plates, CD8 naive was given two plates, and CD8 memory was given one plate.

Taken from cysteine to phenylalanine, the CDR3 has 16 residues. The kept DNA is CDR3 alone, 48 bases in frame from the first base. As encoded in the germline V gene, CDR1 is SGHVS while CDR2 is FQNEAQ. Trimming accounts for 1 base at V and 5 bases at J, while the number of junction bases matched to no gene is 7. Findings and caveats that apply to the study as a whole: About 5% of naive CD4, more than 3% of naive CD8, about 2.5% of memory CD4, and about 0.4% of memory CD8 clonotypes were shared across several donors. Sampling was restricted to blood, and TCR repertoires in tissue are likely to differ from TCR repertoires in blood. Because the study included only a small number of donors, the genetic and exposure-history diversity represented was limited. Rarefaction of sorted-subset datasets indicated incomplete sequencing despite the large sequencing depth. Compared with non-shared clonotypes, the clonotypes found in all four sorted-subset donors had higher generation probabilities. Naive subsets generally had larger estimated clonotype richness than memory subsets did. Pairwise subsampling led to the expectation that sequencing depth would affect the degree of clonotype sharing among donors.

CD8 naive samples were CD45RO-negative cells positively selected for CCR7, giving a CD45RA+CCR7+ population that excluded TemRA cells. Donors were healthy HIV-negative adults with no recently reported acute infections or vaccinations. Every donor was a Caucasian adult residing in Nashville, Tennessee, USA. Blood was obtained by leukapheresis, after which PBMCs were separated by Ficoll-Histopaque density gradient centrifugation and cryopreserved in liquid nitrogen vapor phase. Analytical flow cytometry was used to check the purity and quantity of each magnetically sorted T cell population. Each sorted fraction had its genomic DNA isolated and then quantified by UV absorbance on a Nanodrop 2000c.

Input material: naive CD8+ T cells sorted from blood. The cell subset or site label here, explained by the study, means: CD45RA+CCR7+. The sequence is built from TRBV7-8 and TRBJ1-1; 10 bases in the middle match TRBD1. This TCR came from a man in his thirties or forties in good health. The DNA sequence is TGTGCCAGCAGCTTAGTAGGAGGGACAGGGGATACTGAAGCTTTCTTT. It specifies CASSLVGGTGDTEAFF. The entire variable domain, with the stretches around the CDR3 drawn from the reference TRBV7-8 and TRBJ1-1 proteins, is GAGVSQSPRYKVAKRGQDVALRCDPISGHVSLFWYQQALGQGPEFLTYFQNEAQLDKSGLPSDRFFAERPEGSVSTLKIQRTQQEDSAVYLCASSLVGGTGDTEAFFGQGTRLTVV.